The rows below give T cell receptor beta chains drawn from one sample of a study of a mutant IDH1 vaccine in newly diagnosed glioma. Produced via immunoSEQ multiplex PCR; TCRdb's table is partial and in-frame only. Altogether about 46,000 clones are present, roughly 85% being singletons, with the ten largest covering around 2.4%. The sample here was PBMCs, taken from a glioma patient treated with radiotherapy, temozolomide or both. All receptors come from a man aged 40-50 years with glioma. CDR3s include the opening cysteine and the closing phenylalanine or tryptophan. Fields, in order: J gene, V gene, clone size, D gene, CDR3 DNA, CDR3 protein. D genes are given only for firm matches. Part of the rows lack a size; the others show once, few, many or a class for expanded clones.

j_call: TRBJ2-7; v_call: TRBV23-1; clone_size: once; d_call: TRBD1; cdr3_nt: TGCGCCAGCAGCATTAGACAGGGTAGCTCCTACGAGCAGTACTTC; cdr3_aa: CASSIRQGSSYEQYF
j_call: TRBJ2-1; v_call: TRBV6-6; clone_size: -; d_call: -; cdr3_nt: TGTGCCAGCAGTCAGCAAATAGAGAATGAGCAGTTCTTC; cdr3_aa: CASSQQIENEQFF
j_call: TRBJ1-4; v_call: TRBV10-3; clone_size: -; d_call: -; cdr3_nt: TGTGCCATCAGGTCTTCTCGGGAGGCTAATGAAAAACTGTTTTTT; cdr3_aa: CAIRSSREANEKLFF
j_call: TRBJ2-7; v_call: TRBV5-1; clone_size: medium-sized; d_call: TRBD1; cdr3_nt: TGCGCCAGCAGCCCCGGGACAGCAAACCCCTACGAGCAGTACTTC; cdr3_aa: CASSPGTANPYEQYF
j_call: TRBJ1-5; v_call: TRBV7-8; clone_size: -; d_call: TRBD1; cdr3_nt: TGTGCCAGCAAACCCGACAGGGGGCGAGGTTGGCCCCAGCATTTT; cdr3_aa: CASKPDRGRGWPQHF
j_call: TRBJ2-1; v_call: TRBV2; clone_size: -; d_call: TRBD2; cdr3_nt: TGTGCCAGCAGTGCCCACAGCGGGACTACCTACAATGAGCAGTTCTTC; cdr3_aa: CASSAHSGTTYNEQFF
j_call: TRBJ2-5; v_call: TRBV9; clone_size: once; d_call: -; cdr3_nt: TGTGCCAGCAGCGTAGGGGACGCCCAAGAGACCCAGTACTTC; cdr3_aa: CASSVGDAQETQYF
j_call: TRBJ2-2; v_call: TRBV7-3; clone_size: -; d_call: TRBD1; cdr3_nt: TGTGCCAGCAGCCCTAAAGCCCGACAGGGGGCCGCCGGAGGGAACACCGGGGAGCTGTTTTTT; cdr3_aa: CASSPKARQGAAGGNTGELFF
j_call: TRBJ2-7; v_call: TRBV6-1; clone_size: -; d_call: -; cdr3_nt: TGTGCCAGCAGTGATAACCGGGGCGCCTCCTACGAGCAGTACTTC; cdr3_aa: CASSDNRGASYEQYF
j_call: TRBJ1-5; v_call: TRBV19; clone_size: once; d_call: -; cdr3_nt: TGTGCCAGTAGTATTGATCCGAATCAGCCCCAGCATTTT; cdr3_aa: CASSIDPNQPQHF
j_call: TRBJ2-7; v_call: TRBV11-2; clone_size: -; d_call: -; cdr3_nt: TGTGCCGCACCCCCCGGGGGTCCCACGGTCGGCGAGCAGTACTTC; cdr3_aa: CAAPPGGPTVGEQYF
j_call: TRBJ1-1; v_call: TRBV9; clone_size: -; d_call: -; cdr3_nt: TGTGCCAGCAGCGTAGAAGGGGCGAAAGCTTTCTTT; cdr3_aa: CASSVEGAKAFF
j_call: TRBJ2-7; v_call: TRBV5-1; clone_size: -; d_call: TRBD2; cdr3_nt: TGCGCCAGCAGCCGTACTAGCGGTCCCTACGAGCAGTACTTC; cdr3_aa: CASSRTSGPYEQYF
j_call: TRBJ2-1; v_call: TRBV29-1; clone_size: -; d_call: TRBD2; cdr3_nt: TGCAGCGTTTCACTAGCGGGAGCCTACAATGAGCAGTTCTTC; cdr3_aa: CSVSLAGAYNEQFF
j_call: TRBJ2-1; v_call: TRBV19; clone_size: -; d_call: -; cdr3_nt: TGTGCCAGTAGTATTGTCAGTAGCTATGAGCAGTTCTTC; cdr3_aa: CASSIVSSYEQFF
j_call: TRBJ2-1; v_call: TRBV7-2; clone_size: -; d_call: TRBD2; cdr3_nt: TGTGCCAGCAGCCAGCGGGGCCTATCCTACAATGAGCAGTTCTTC; cdr3_aa: CASSQRGLSYNEQFF
j_call: TRBJ2-1; v_call: TRBV7-6; clone_size: -; d_call: -; cdr3_nt: TGTGCCAGCAGCTTAGCGCTCGACGAGCAGTTCTTC; cdr3_aa: CASSLALDEQFF
j_call: TRBJ2-1; v_call: TRBV5-1; clone_size: -; d_call: TRBD2; cdr3_nt: TGCGCCAGCAGCCACGCCACTAGCGCCCGCTCCTACAATGAGCAGTTCTTC; cdr3_aa: CASSHATSARSYNEQFF
j_call: TRBJ1-2; v_call: TRBV18; clone_size: -; d_call: TRBD1; cdr3_nt: TGTGCCAGCTCACAGGACAGGGATGGCTACACCTTC; cdr3_aa: CASSQDRDGYTF
j_call: TRBJ2-7; v_call: TRBV5-8; clone_size: once; d_call: TRBD2; cdr3_nt: TGTGCCAGCAGCCGCGGGAGGTACCCCTACGAGCAGTACTTC; cdr3_aa: CASSRGRYPYEQYF
j_call: TRBJ2-7; v_call: TRBV7-2; clone_size: -; d_call: -; cdr3_nt: TGTGCCAGCAGCTTTAGTAAGCAGTCTTACGAGCAGTACTTC; cdr3_aa: CASSFSKQSYEQYF
j_call: TRBJ1-4; v_call: TRBV7-9; clone_size: medium-sized; d_call: -; cdr3_nt: TGTGCCAGCAGCTCCGGGGTGGGGGGCAGGCGTTATGAAAAACTGTTTTTT; cdr3_aa: CASSSGVGGRRYEKLFF
j_call: TRBJ1-3; v_call: TRBV7-8; clone_size: -; d_call: -; cdr3_nt: TGTGCCAGCAGCTTAGCGCTGACAGTTCTTGGAAACACCATATATTTT; cdr3_aa: CASSLALTVLGNTIYF
j_call: TRBJ1-5; v_call: TRBV7-2; clone_size: -; d_call: TRBD1; cdr3_nt: TGTGCCAGCAGCTTAGCCGGGACAGGGTGGGGCAATCAGCCCCAGCATTTT; cdr3_aa: CASSLAGTGWGNQPQHF
j_call: TRBJ1-3; v_call: TRBV28; clone_size: -; d_call: -; cdr3_nt: TGTGCCAGCAGTTTATGGGCAGGGGGAAACACCATATATTTT; cdr3_aa: CASSLWAGGNTIYF
j_call: TRBJ2-5; v_call: TRBV2; clone_size: -; d_call: -; cdr3_nt: TGTGCCAGCAGTGAAGCCCATAGAGAGACCCAGTACTTC; cdr3_aa: CASSEAHRETQYF
j_call: TRBJ1-2; v_call: TRBV19; clone_size: -; d_call: -; cdr3_nt: TGTGCCCCCGACAAAGGTGTCAGACTCCCCTATGGCTACACCTTC; cdr3_aa: CAPDKGVRLPYGYTF
j_call: TRBJ2-7; v_call: TRBV18; clone_size: -; d_call: -; cdr3_nt: TGTGCCAGCTCACCACCAAACAGCCAGGACGAGCAGTACTTC; cdr3_aa: CASSPPNSQDEQYF
j_call: TRBJ1-4; v_call: TRBV5-4; clone_size: -; d_call: -; cdr3_nt: TGTGCCAGCAGCTTTGGACAGATTAATGAAAAACTGTTTTTT; cdr3_aa: CASSFGQINEKLFF
j_call: TRBJ2-6; v_call: TRBV7-8; clone_size: -; d_call: TRBD1; cdr3_nt: TGTGCCAGCAGGCGGACAGGAACTGGGGCCAACGTCCTGACTTTC; cdr3_aa: CASRRTGTGANVLTF
j_call: TRBJ1-5; v_call: TRBV6-5; clone_size: -; d_call: -; cdr3_nt: TGTGCCAGCAGTCAGTCGGGTGGGAATCAGCCCCAGCATTTT; cdr3_aa: CASSQSGGNQPQHF
j_call: TRBJ2-7; v_call: TRBV7-2; clone_size: -; d_call: -; cdr3_nt: TGTGCCAGCAGCTTATACTACGAGCAGTACTTC; cdr3_aa: CASSLYYEQYF
j_call: TRBJ2-7; v_call: TRBV27; clone_size: -; d_call: -; cdr3_nt: TGTGCCAGCAGTTTATCCCGGGTGGCCTACGAGCAGTACTTC; cdr3_aa: CASSLSRVAYEQYF
j_call: TRBJ1-1; v_call: TRBV18; clone_size: few; d_call: TRBD1; cdr3_nt: TGTGCCAGCTCACAACAGGGGCCTGAAGCTTTCTTT; cdr3_aa: CASSQQGPEAFF
j_call: TRBJ1-1; v_call: TRBV15; clone_size: -; d_call: -; cdr3_nt: TGTGCCACCAGCAGGACCCAGGTCTCTGGGACTGAAGCTTTCTTT; cdr3_aa: CATSRTQVSGTEAFF
j_call: TRBJ2-1; v_call: TRBV5-1; clone_size: -; d_call: -; cdr3_nt: TGCGCCAGCAGCTTGTTGGGAGTTTACAATGAGCAGTTCTTC; cdr3_aa: CASSLLGVYNEQFF
j_call: TRBJ1-3; v_call: TRBV11-2; clone_size: -; d_call: TRBD1; cdr3_nt: TGTGCCAGCAGCAGTGACAGGGCTTGGGGAAACACCATATATTTT; cdr3_aa: CASSSDRAWGNTIYF
j_call: TRBJ1-1; v_call: TRBV5-1; clone_size: -; d_call: TRBD1; cdr3_nt: TGCGCCAGCAGCTTAGGGGGACAGGGAACGGGGGAAGCTTTCTTT; cdr3_aa: CASSLGGQGTGEAFF
j_call: TRBJ2-5; v_call: TRBV29-1; clone_size: once; d_call: TRBD2; cdr3_nt: TGCAGCGTTGTTTATCCTAGCGGGACGGATTGGACCCAGTACTTC; cdr3_aa: CSVVYPSGTDWTQYF
j_call: TRBJ2-2; v_call: TRBV19; clone_size: -; d_call: TRBD2; cdr3_nt: TGTGCCAGTAGTATAAAAGGGCTAGCGGGAGTAAACACCGGGGAGCTGTTTTTT; cdr3_aa: CASSIKGLAGVNTGELFF
j_call: TRBJ2-7; v_call: TRBV5-1; clone_size: once; d_call: -; cdr3_nt: TGCGCCAGCAGCTTGGTTGGAACCTACGAGCAGTACTTC; cdr3_aa: CASSLVGTYEQYF
j_call: TRBJ1-4; v_call: TRBV19; clone_size: -; d_call: TRBD1; cdr3_nt: TGTGCCAGTAGCCCAGGGACAGGGAATAATGAAAAACTGTTTTTT; cdr3_aa: CASSPGTGNNEKLFF
j_call: TRBJ2-2; v_call: TRBV11-3; clone_size: -; d_call: TRBD2; cdr3_nt: TGTGCCAGCAGCTTAGATTGGGCTAGCGGGAACACCGGGGAGCTGTTTTTT; cdr3_aa: CASSLDWASGNTGELFF
j_call: TRBJ1-2; v_call: TRBV5-5; clone_size: -; d_call: -; cdr3_nt: TGTGCCAGCAGCTCAATGAGACAGTGGACCTTTGGCTACACCTTC; cdr3_aa: CASSSMRQWTFGYTF
j_call: TRBJ2-2; v_call: TRBV4-1; clone_size: -; d_call: TRBD2; cdr3_nt: TGCGCCAGCAGCCTCCGGGGGGGGTTTGGGGACAACGGGGAGCTGTTTTTT; cdr3_aa: CASSLRGGFGDNGELFF
j_call: TRBJ2-7; v_call: TRBV27; clone_size: few; d_call: -; cdr3_nt: TGTGCCAGTTACCTCTACCGCCCGCTCAATTACGAGCAGTACTTC; cdr3_aa: CASYLYRPLNYEQYF
j_call: TRBJ1-4; v_call: TRBV7-6; clone_size: -; d_call: -; cdr3_nt: TGTGCCAGCAGCCCCATGGGGCGATATAATGAAAAACTGTTTTTT; cdr3_aa: CASSPMGRYNEKLFF
j_call: TRBJ1-1; v_call: TRBV20-1; clone_size: -; d_call: -; cdr3_nt: TGCAGTGCTAGCGGGGCCGAAGCTTTCTTT; cdr3_aa: CSASGAEAFF
j_call: TRBJ1-5; v_call: TRBV7-9; clone_size: -; d_call: -; cdr3_nt: TGTGCCAGCAGCCCTCGGGGAGGGGAGGATCAGCCCCAGCATTTT; cdr3_aa: CASSPRGGEDQPQHF
j_call: TRBJ2-7; v_call: TRBV18; clone_size: -; d_call: -; cdr3_nt: TGTGCCAGCTCACCACAATCGGGTCGGAGCGAGCAGTACTTC; cdr3_aa: CASSPQSGRSEQYF
j_call: TRBJ2-3; v_call: TRBV5-1; clone_size: -; d_call: -; cdr3_nt: TGCGCCAGCAGCCGTACACTCGGGGGAGACTATACGCAGTATTTT; cdr3_aa: CASSRTLGGDYTQYF
j_call: TRBJ1-2; v_call: TRBV11-2; clone_size: -; d_call: TRBD1; cdr3_nt: TGTGCCAGCAGCTTTAGGACAGGGCTTGCCTTC; cdr3_aa: CASSFRTGLAF
j_call: TRBJ2-7; v_call: TRBV6-5; clone_size: once; d_call: -; cdr3_nt: TGTGCCAGCAGTTTCTGGGCTAGCGATCACGAGCAGTACTTC; cdr3_aa: CASSFWASDHEQYF
j_call: TRBJ2-7; v_call: TRBV6-5; clone_size: -; d_call: TRBD2; cdr3_nt: TGTGCCAGCAGCTCCGGACTAGAAGCAATCTACGAGCAGTACTTC; cdr3_aa: CASSSGLEAIYEQYF
j_call: TRBJ2-7; v_call: TRBV10-3; clone_size: -; d_call: -; cdr3_nt: TGTGCCATCAGTGAGAATCTAGGATTCTACGAGCAGTACTTC; cdr3_aa: CAISENLGFYEQYF
j_call: TRBJ1-2; v_call: TRBV29-1; clone_size: -; d_call: -; cdr3_nt: TGCAGCGTTGAGTCAGGGAGCAACTATGGCTACACCTTC; cdr3_aa: CSVESGSNYGYTF